The sequence of this T cell receptor beta chain was determined in a study of shared T cell receptors in the human thymus. J gave up 6 bases and V 5 bases, and 12 bases lay outside the gene matches. Germline CDR1 reads SGHNT; CDR2 reads YENEEA. CDR3 size: 16 residues. Repertoires were generated with immunoSEQ multiplex PCR, while TCRdb's copy carries only in-frame clones and drops some. The table records roughly 410,000 clones, roughly 94% of them present only once. Specimen: thymocytes. The chain combines TRBV11-3 with TRBJ2-2; 7 bases line up with TRBD1. The origin of this receptor is a human donor. DNA of the CDR3: TGTGCCAGCAGCCCCCCGACAGGGAGAGGCTCCGGGGAGCTGTTTTTT. Its translation is CASSPPTGRGSGELFF.